The 28 T cell receptor beta chains in this list originate from one sample, sequenced in a study of blood T cells in healthy people across ages (dated by TCRdb to 2013 to 2016). Receptor libraries were prepared by 5' RACE. Sequenced on an Illumina HiSeq 2500. A second PCR of about 7 to 12 cycles was run with a J-beta primer mix and a sample-barcoded 5' primer. TCRdb trimmed public reads at Q25 via fastp, called clones via MiXCR and kept in-frame beta chains. For every CDR3 protein sequence, its rows merge into one entry that carries the most common genes and DNA. The sample records 380,000 or so distinct CDR3 sequences, 45% to 60% of which are singletons. The ten most abundant clones make up 51% of the sample. Sequenced material: blood. Receptor source: a man aged 55 to 70 in good health.

The chain links TRBV5-1 to TRBJ2-3; D may be TRBD2 (5 bases). Germline lookup yields CDR1 SGHRS and CDR2 YFSETQ. V lost 3 bases and J lost 0, with 14 bases in between. This CDR3 is 16 amino acids long. The DNA of the CDR3 is TGCGCCAGCAGCTCCGGCCAGCGGAGGAGCACAGATACGCAGTATTTT. It specifies CASSSGQRRSTDTQYF.

This chain links TRBV29-1 with TRBJ2-1; TRBD2 matches 11 bases. The CDR3 is made up of 13 amino acids. The ends lost 4 bases at V and 9 bases at J; junction bases unmatched: 5. Germline V gene sequence: CDR1 SQVTM, CDR2 ANQGSEA. The CDR3 region has the DNA TGCAGCGTTGCACTAGCGGGGGAGGGTGAGCAGTTCTTC. Its translation: CSVALAGEGEQFF.

V gene TRBV2 combines with J gene TRBJ1-2; 7 bases align to TRBD1. This CDR3 is 13 amino acids long. J was trimmed by 3 bases and V by 3 bases; bases with no gene match: 1. The germline V gene encodes CDR1 SNHLY and CDR2 FYNNEI. The CDR3 is CASSEGQYYGYTF. The CDR3 nucleotides read TGTGCCAGCAGTGAGGGACAGTACTATGGCTACACCTTC. Filled out from reference TRBV2 and TRBJ1-2, the complete variable domain reads EPEVTQTPSHQVTQMGQEVILRCVPISNHLYFYWYRQILGQKVEFLVSFYNNEISEKSEIFDDQFSVERPDGSNFTLKIRSTKLEDSAMYFCASSEGQYYGYTFGSGTRLTVV.

This rearrangement joins TRBV5-1 to TRBJ2-5; perhaps TRBD1 as D (5 bases). Germline CDR1 reads SGHRS; CDR2 reads YFSETQ. Trimming removed 5 bases from V and 11 bases from J, with 25 bases in between. CDR3 length equals 15 residues. CDR3 DNA: TGCGCCAGCAGAGGGTCGGCAGGGTCCTACGATGAGCAGTACTTC. Translation: CASRGSAGSYDEQYF.

This clonotype was detected many times. The V and J genes are TRBV7-8 and TRBJ2-3; the match to TRBD2 covers 12 bases. Trimming cost V 3 bases and J 4 bases; bases outside gene matches: 11. From germline, CDR1 is SGHVS and CDR2 FQNEAQ. This CDR3 has 18 amino acids. The CDR3: CASSLRSSGRVGADTQYF. The CDR3 region has the DNA TGTGCCAGCAGCTTGCGGTCTAGCGGGAGGGTCGGTGCAGATACGCAGTATTTT.

This rearrangement joins TRBV20-1 to TRBJ2-1; the match to TRBD2 covers 7 bases. The CDR3 spans 14 residues. The trim removed 7 bases at V and 5 bases at J, leaving 11 bases unmatched. Germline V gene data show CDR1 as DFQATT and CDR2 as SNEGSKA (reference sequence). The CDR3 DNA follows: TGCAGTGTTGTTTACCGGGAGGAACACAATGAGCAGTTCTTC. This codes for CSVVYREEHNEQFF.

The V gene is TRBV12-3 or TRBV12-4, the J gene TRBJ1-2, with 10 positions matching TRBD1. The CDR3 totals 14 residues. The junction had 10 bases not matched to a gene; V was cut back by 7 bases and J by 8 bases. The CDR3 is CASTPDRGLLGYTF. The CDR3 region has the DNA TGTGCCAGCACCCCCGACAGGGGGCTGTTGGGCTACACCTTC.

This clonotype was observed many times. The genes are TRBV7-2 and TRBJ2-7, with D unresolved. V dropped 4 bases and J dropped 6 bases, with 10 bases sitting between them. The CDR3 length is 12 residues. The V gene's germline CDR1 is SGHTA and CDR2 FQGNSA. The CDR3 nucleotides are TGTGCCAGCAGCTCAACTCCTGTCGAGCAGTACTTC. It translates to CASSSTPVEQYF.

This clonotype turned up a few times. The J gene is TRBJ1-4, the V gene TRBV7-9, with TRBD1 matching over 8 bases. The J segment lost 7 bases and the V segment lost 1 base, leaving 2 bases of the junction unmatched. The CDR3 consists of 14 residues. Germline assignment: CDR1 SEHNR and CDR2 FQNEAQ (reference sequence). The CDR3: CASSLGGTGEKLFF. The DNA of the CDR3 is TGTGCCAGCAGCTTAGGAGGGACAGGTGAAAAACTGTTTTTT.

The V gene is TRBV30, the J gene TRBJ1-1; D possibly corresponds to TRBD1 (6 bases). The CDR3 has 15 amino acids. V was pared by 3 bases and J by 2 bases, with 16 bases between. CDR1 and CDR2 (germline): GTSNPN, SVGIG (reference sequence). In DNA, the CDR3 is TGTGCCTGGAGAGAGGGGGACGGACTAAACACTGAAGCTTTCTTT. Residues: CAWREGDGLNTEAFF.

This clonotype was observed a single time. This chain uses TRBV20-1 with TRBJ1-4; unclear D gene. The CDR3 sequence is 17 residues long. CDR1 and CDR2 (germline): DFQATT, SNEGSKA (reference sequence). V gave up 1 base and J gave up 0 bases, with 15 bases separating them. Here the CDR3 reads CSARVRGTAATNEKLFF. In nucleotides, the CDR3 is TGCAGTGCTAGAGTACGGGGAACGGCAGCAACTAATGAAAAACTGTTTTTT.

This clonotype was detected many times. The V call is TRBV7-9, the J call TRBJ1-2; D is uncertain. Germline lookup yields CDR1 SEHNR and CDR2 FQNEAQ (reference sequence). Between the trimmed V and J ends, which lost 4 bases and 0 bases, there was a span of 6 bases. The CDR3 is 13 residues long. CDR3 amino acids: CASSSPTNYGYTF. CDR3 sequence (DNA): TGTGCCAGCAGCTCCCCCACTAACTATGGCTACACCTTC.

Regarding this clonotype: One junction end disagrees with the germline gene, perhaps due to a read error. This rearrangement joins TRBV3-1 to TRBJ2-5; 7 nucleotides align to TRBD2. This CDR3 is 16 amino acids long. Germline CDR1 and CDR2: LGHDT and YNNKEL (reference sequence). The CDR3 coding sequence is TGTGCCAGCAGCCAAAGGGCGAGCGGGACCCAAGAGACCCAGTATTTC. Amino acid sequence: CASSQRASGTQETQYF.

The sample holds a few counts of this clonotype. The J gene is TRBJ2-3, the V gene TRBV5-4, with 12 bases aligning to TRBD1. This CDR3 is built from 15 residues. Germline loops: CDR1 SGHNT, CDR2 YYREEE (reference sequence). J lost 6 bases, V lost 5 bases, and 7 bases had no gene match. CDR3 protein: CASSFPGTGGDTQYF. CDR3 sequence (DNA): TGTGCCAGCAGTTTTCCCGGGACAGGGGGCGATACGCAGTATTTT.

With regard to this clonotype: A junction boundary mismatches the germline segment, possibly from a read error. The V call is TRBV3-1, the J call TRBJ2-1; D perhaps matches TRBD2 (5 bases). The CDR3 extends over 14 amino acids. Germline-derived CDR1 and CDR2 are LGHDT and YNNKEL (reference sequence). This CDR3 reads CASSQSTSWNEQFF. The CDR3 DNA follows: TGTGCCAGCAGCCAGAGTACTAGTTGGAATGAACAGTTCTTC.

The J gene is TRBJ2-1, the V gene TRBV20-1; maybe TRBD2 (5 bases). The CDR3 sequence is 16 residues long. From germline, CDR1 is DFQATT and CDR2 SNEGSKA (reference sequence). Trimming took off 1 base at V and 0 bases at J, with 13 bases between the two ends. CDR3 sequence reads: CSARGGSAGSYNEQFF. DNA of the CDR3: TGCAGTGCTAGAGGTGGGAGCGCCGGCTCCTACAATGAGCAGTTCTTC.

This chain connects TRBV20-1 to TRBJ2-7, with a weak D call TRBD2 (5 bases). CDR1 and CDR2 (germline): DFQATT, SNEGSKA (reference sequence). Trimming removed 3 bases at V and 0 bases at J, with 12 bases between. The CDR3 contains 14 residues. The CDR3 loop reads CSASFGGGSYEQYF. DNA of the CDR3: TGCAGTGCTAGCTTCGGCGGAGGCTCCTACGAGCAGTACTTC.

The chain has TRBV6-5 and TRBJ1-2; maybe TRBD1 (6 bases). CDR1 is MNHEY and CDR2 is SVGAGI in the germline V gene. With 6 bases removed from V and 2 bases from J, the gap between germline ends came to 16 bases. CDR3 size: 15 residues. The CDR3 DNA sequence: TGTGCCAGCAGCCGAGGGGCAGGGGTGAACTATGGCTACACCTTC. Its protein is CASSRGAGVNYGYTF.

The chain combines TRBV20-1 with TRBJ1-6, with D possibly matching TRBD1 (5 bases). Looked up from germline, CDR1 is DFQATT and CDR2 is SNEGSKA (reference sequence). The CDR3 extends over 13 amino acids. V was trimmed by 3 bases and J by 9 bases, leaving 12 bases between them. The CDR3 region is CSARTAGFSPLHF. Here the CDR3 DNA reads TGCAGTGCTAGGACAGCGGGGTTTTCACCCCTCCACTTT.

The chain recombines TRBV12-3 or TRBV12-4 with TRBJ1-4, with 7 bases lining up with TRBD1. Trimming took 5 bases from V and 6 from J; bases not matched to a gene: 9. The CDR3 totals 15 residues. CDR3 amino acids: CASSRRQGSDEKLFF. The CDR3 DNA sequence: TGTGCCAGCAGTCGAAGACAGGGATCAGATGAAAAACTGTTTTTT.

This clonotype was found once. The chain uses TRBV6-5 and TRBJ1-1, with D unclear. CDR3 size: 13 residues. The V end lost 6 bases, the J end lost 5 bases, and 13 bases lay between the germline ends. Germline V gene sequence: CDR1 MNHEY, CDR2 SVGAGI. The CDR3 DNA reads as TGTGCCAGCAGGACCGGGTTCCGAACTGAAGCTTTCTTT. It translates to CASRTGFRTEAFF.

The genes are TRBV20-1 and TRBJ2-7, with 8 bases identical to TRBD2. V shed 0 bases and J 12 bases; nucleotides not matched to a gene: 10. The CDR3 consists of 13 residues. CDR1 and CDR2 from the germline V gene are DFQATT and SNEGSKA (reference sequence). The CDR3 sequence is CSARDPGGLGLYF. CDR3 in DNA: TGCAGTGCTAGAGACCCGGGGGGGCTCGGTTTGTACTTC.

The CDR3 loop reads CASSLGWATEPISGANVLTF. The CDR3 nucleotides read TGTGCCAGCAGCTTGGGATGGGCCACGGAACCCATTTCTGGGGCCAACGTCCTGACTTTC. The rearrangement uses TRBV5-6 and TRBJ2-6; D is unclear. This CDR3 has 20 amino acids. The germline V gene has CDR1 SGHDT and CDR2 YYEEEE. Between the trimmed V and J ends, which lost 0 bases and 1 base, there was a span of 20 bases.

The chain has TRBV29-1 and TRBJ2-1, with a tentative D call TRBD2 (6 bases). Germline-derived CDR1 and CDR2 are SQVTM and ANQGSEA. Trimming shortened V by 7 bases and J by 7 bases, and 23 bases separated the two germline ends. This CDR3 has 15 residues. The DNA of the CDR3 is TGCAGCGCTGGGGGGTTTCCGGGGCAGGGAAATGAGCAGTTCTTC. It yields the protein CSAGGFPGQGNEQFF.

DNA for the CDR3: TGCAGTGCAGGGACAGGGGCGAGTGCGGATGGCTACACCTTC. Amino acids: CSAGTGASADGYTF. The chain carries TRBV20-1 and TRBJ1-2; 10 bases are a match to TRBD1. Germline values: CDR1 DFQATT, CDR2 SNEGSKA (reference sequence). V dropped 6 bases and J dropped 6; count of bases not matched to a gene: 10. This CDR3 contains 14 residues.

This clonotype was counted at least ten times. V gene TRBV24-1 combines with J gene TRBJ2-3; 11 bases match TRBD1. V lost 9 bases, J lost 6 bases, and 10 bases stayed unmatched. Germline CDR1 is KGHDR and CDR2 is SFDVKD. CDR3 size: 15 residues. Here the CDR3 DNA reads TGTGCCACCGGATCGGACAGGGGGCTTCTGGATACGCAGTATTTT. This gives the protein CATGSDRGLLDTQYF.

V is TRBV7-2 and J is TRBJ2-5; 13 bases line up with TRBD2. Looked up from germline, CDR1 is SGHTA and CDR2 is FQGNSA. The CDR3 runs 16 residues. V lost 5 bases to trimming and J lost 5 bases; unmatched junction nucleotides: 8. The CDR3 DNA reads TGTGCCAGCAGCGCCCGACTAGCGGGAGGTGGGGAGACCCAGTACTTC. This translates into CASSARLAGGGETQYF.

The chain uses TRBV6-5 and TRBJ2-7; 7 bases line up with TRBD1. The V gene end was trimmed by 10 bases and the J gene end by 2 bases; junction bases not matched to a gene: 8. The CDR3 has 13 amino acids. In germline, CDR1 is MNHEY, CDR2 SVGAGI. In DNA, the CDR3 is TGTGCCACGAGGGAGAGGGGGCCCTACGAGCAGTACTTC. This encodes CATRERGPYEQYF.